These 2 T cell receptor beta chains came from one sample sequenced in a study of shared clonotypes between healthy human individuals. Clones were sequenced by immunoSEQ multiplex PCR, and TCRdb holds only the in-frame ones, with some missing. The table includes about 1 million clones, approximately 72% detected once. Source material: memory CD4+ T cells sorted from blood. Subset reported: CD45RA-negative fraction. All receptors come from a man aged 18 to 35 in good health.

This chain uses TRBV5-1 with TRBJ2-2, with 9 positions matching TRBD1. The J segment lost 5 bases and the V segment lost 4 bases, leaving 15 bases of the junction unmatched. The CDR3 has 18 residues. Germline V gene sequence: CDR1 SGHRS, CDR2 YFSETQ. The CDR3 nucleotides read TGCGCCAGCAGCCAAAATTCACCGGGACAGGGTTGGACCGGGGAGCTGTTTTTT. It codes for CASSQNSPGQGWTGELFF.

The chain has TRBV6-5 and TRBJ2-1, with D perhaps matching TRBD1 (5 bases). The V end lost 5 bases, the J end lost 8 bases, and 13 bases lay between the germline ends. The germline V gene encodes CDR1 MNHEY and CDR2 SVGAGI. The CDR3 loop spans 13 amino acids. CDR3 region: CASSRTIGDEQFF. CDR3 nucleotides: TGTGCCAGCAGTCGGACAATCGGCGATGAGCAGTTCTTC.